A single sample gave rise to the 26 T cell receptor beta chains below, sequenced in a study of identifying expanded T cells in peripheral blood (dated by TCRdb to the late 2010s). Library prep was done by the immunoSEQ multiplex PCR assay. Not all clones reach the TCRdb copy of this immuneACCESS table, which keeps in-frame sequences only. Checked studies attribute under half of the gap to unresolved V genes and leave the rest unexplained. This sample has around 91,000 clones in its table, and around 88% of those were observed once. The top ten clonotypes cover roughly 4% of the sample. The sample taken for sequencing was blood. The receptors derive from a person aged 18 to 70 in good health.

The chain recombines TRBV5-1 with TRBJ2-4, with D possibly matching TRBD2 (6 bases). CDR1 and CDR2 (germline): SGHRS, YFSETQ. Between the trimmed V and J ends, which lost 0 bases and 3 bases, there was a span of 7 bases. The CDR3 extends over 14 amino acids. CDR3 residues: CASSLEEGKNIQYF. The CDR3 DNA reads as TGCGCCAGCAGCTTGGAGGAGGGCAAAAACATTCAGTACTTC. Filled out from reference TRBV5-1 and TRBJ2-4, the complete variable domain reads KAGVTQTPRYLIKTRGQQVTLSCSPISGHRSVSWYQQTPGQGLQFLFEYFSETQRNKGNFPGRFSGRQFSNSRSEMNVSTLELGDSALYLCASSLEEGKNIQYFGAGTRLSVL.

As regards this clone: Additional DNA sequences in this sample encode the identical CDR3. The chain combines TRBV9 with TRBJ1-1, with D possibly being TRBD1 (5 bases). This CDR3 contains 15 residues. Germline CDR1 and CDR2: SGDLS and YYNGEE. The germline V and J ends were trimmed by 1 base and 1 base, with 11 bases remaining between them. The CDR3 nucleotides read TGTGCCAGCAGCGTACAGGCGGGGACGAACACTGAAGCTTTCTTT. Translation gives CASSVQAGTNTEAFF.

In its sample, this clone was seen once. The V and J genes are TRBV19 and TRBJ1-5; TRBD1 is a possible D gene (5 bases). V lost 2 bases to trimming and J lost 3 bases, with 11 bases between them. CDR3 length: 15 residues. Looked up from germline, CDR1 is LNHDA and CDR2 is SQIVND (reference sequence). CDR3 residues: CASSIQGLNNQPQHF. The CDR3 bases are TGTGCCAGTAGTATACAGGGTTTGAACAATCAGCCCCAGCATTTT.

The chain couples TRBV6-5 to TRBJ1-1; tentative D call: TRBD1 (5 bases). The CDR3 runs to 15 residues. CDR1 and CDR2 from the germline V gene are MNHEY and SVGAGI. Between the trimmed V and J ends, which lost 6 bases and 0 bases, there was a span of 14 bases. Here the CDR3 reads CASRPTGQMNTEAFF. The CDR3 DNA is TGTGCCAGCAGACCAACGGGGCAAATGAACACTGAAGCTTTCTTT.

This clone was counted between two and nine times. The V and J genes are TRBV7-2 and TRBJ2-3, with D hard to call. The CDR3 is 16 residues long. Trimming stripped 3 bases from V and 1 base from J, with 14 bases between. In germline, CDR1 is SGHTA, CDR2 FQGNSA. The CDR3 nucleotides are TGTGCCAGCAGCTTCACCCTTGACCTCGGCACAGATACGCAGTATTTT. It yields the protein CASSFTLDLGTDTQYF.

The chain employs TRBV19 and TRBJ2-5; the match to TRBD2 covers 7 bases. CDR1 and CDR2 from the germline V gene are LNHDA and SQIVND (reference sequence). The V gene end was trimmed by 0 bases and the J gene end by 5 bases; junction bases not matched to a gene: 0. The CDR3 covers 13 residues. The CDR3 bases are TGTGCCAGTAGTATAGACGGGGGGGAGACCCAGTACTTC. Its translation is CASSIDGGETQYF. Based on the CDR3 plus reference TRBV19 and TRBJ2-5, the full variable domain is DGGITQSPKYLFRKEGQNVTLSCEQNLNHDAMYWYRQDPGQGLRLIYYSQIVNDFQKGDIAEGYSVSREKKESFPLTVTSAQKNPTAFYLCASSIDGGETQYFGPGTRLLVL.

Only a few counts were recorded for this clone. This sequence joins TRBV4-2 and TRBJ1-5; D is possibly TRBD1 (5 bases). With 1 base removed from V and 3 bases from J, the gap between germline ends came to 7 bases. Germline V CDR1 and CDR2: LGHNA, YNFKEQ. The CDR3 totals 14 residues. The CDR3 DNA sequence: TGTGCCAGCAGCCAAGGACAGTACAATCAGCCCCAGCATTTT. Its protein is CASSQGQYNQPQHF.

This clone was observed once. The chain joins TRBV30 to TRBJ2-1, with D possibly matching TRBD2 (6 bases). V was trimmed by 3 bases and J by 7 bases, leaving 7 bases between them. CDR1 is GTSNPN, CDR2 SVGIG, per germline (reference sequence). This CDR3 is 11 amino acids long. The CDR3 loop reads CAWRAGNEQFF. Here the CDR3 DNA reads TGTGCCTGGAGGGCGGGGAATGAGCAGTTCTTC.

The V gene is TRBV6-1, the J gene TRBJ2-7, with D perhaps matching TRBD1 (5 bases). CDR3 length: 14 amino acids. The germline V gene encodes CDR1 MNHNS and CDR2 SASEGT. V shed 8 bases and J shed 3 bases, with 17 bases lying between them. CDR3 nucleotide sequence: TGTGCCAGCGGGCAGGCAGGGTGGTACTACGAGCAGTACTTC. It yields the protein CASGQAGWYYEQYF.

CDR3 residues: CASSEYGGAVGNEQFF. The CDR3 coding sequence is TGTGCCAGCTCTGAGTATGGGGGGGCAGTGGGCAATGAGCAGTTCTTC. The genes are TRBV5-6 and TRBJ2-1; D is possibly TRBD2 (7 bases). The V gene lost 7 bases and the J gene lost 6 bases, with 23 bases spanning the gap. The germline gives CDR1 SGHDT, CDR2 YYEEEE. The CDR3 loop spans 16 amino acids. Looking up the rest from reference TRBV5-6 and TRBJ2-1 gives the full variable domain: DAGVTQSPTHLIKTRGQQVTLRCSPKSGHDTVSWYQQALGQGPQFIFQYYEEEERQRGNFPDRFSGHQFPNYSSELNVNALLLGDSALYLCASSEYGGAVGNEQFFGPGTRLTVL.

This clone was seen more than once but under ten times. This chain links TRBV4-1 with TRBJ2-2, with D tentatively TRBD1 (6 bases). This CDR3 is built from 15 residues. V was shortened by 3 bases and J by 3 bases, with 11 bases between the two germline ends. Germline CDR1 is MGHRA and CDR2 is YSYEKL. The CDR3 DNA follows: TGCGCCAGCAGCCAGGGTGACAGGTACACCGGGGAGCTGTTTTTT. This gives the protein CASSQGDRYTGELFF.

This chain links TRBV6-4 with TRBJ2-2; D tentatively reads TRBD1 or TRBD2 (7 bases each). This CDR3 has 14 residues. Germline CDR1 is MRHNA and CDR2 is SNTAGT. Deletions cut 6 bases from V and 6 bases from J, with 14 bases between. CDR3 nucleotides: TGTGCCAGCAGGGGACAGCGGGGCGCCGGGGAGCTGTTTTTT. It encodes CASRGQRGAGELFF.

This chain uses TRBV6-1 with TRBJ2-5, with TRBD2 as a possible D gene (6 bases). This CDR3 has 13 residues. V lost 4 bases and J 5 bases, leaving 11 bases between the germline ends. Looked up from germline, CDR1 is MNHNS and CDR2 is SASEGT. CDR3 region: CASSGNSGETQYF. CDR3 nucleotides: TGTGCCAGCAGTGGAAACAGCGGGGAGACCCAGTACTTC.

V and J are TRBV21-1 and TRBJ2-5; the DNA was not compared with TRBD2, the D call given in the table. TRBV21-1 is listed as a pseudogene. The CDR3 has 18 residues. CDR3 nucleotide sequence: TGTGCCAGCAGCAAAATGACCCCGGGACTAGCGGGAGAGGGGACCCAGTACTTC. Protein: CASSKMTPGLAGEGTQYF.

The chain is built from TRBV6-4 and TRBJ2-5; D gene unclear. Germline V CDR1 and CDR2: MRHNA, SNTAGT. V lost 3 bases and J lost 5, with 10 bases in between. CDR3 length: 13 amino acids. This chain's CDR3 is CASSEVEGETQYF. Written as DNA, the CDR3 is TGTGCCAGCAGTGAAGTCGAAGGGGAGACCCAGTACTTC.

The chain couples TRBV27 to TRBJ1-1, with 7 bases matching TRBD1. Germline CDR1 MNHEY, CDR2 SMNVEV (reference sequence). This CDR3 is 15 amino acids long. J gave up 0 bases and V 2 bases, and 3 bases lay outside the gene matches. Written as DNA, the CDR3 is TGTGCCAGCAGTTTAGATGGGACAGTGAACACTGAAGCTTTCTTT. Its translation is CASSLDGTVNTEAFF.

The V and J genes are TRBV6-4 and TRBJ1-1; D may be TRBD1 (6 bases). The CDR3 loop spans 15 amino acids. Germline-derived CDR1 and CDR2 are MRHNA and SNTAGT. V lost 11 bases and J lost 5, with 24 bases in between. The CDR3 sequence: CAGNRAGQGKTEAFF. CDR3 coding DNA: TGTGCCGGCAACCGAGCAGGGCAGGGGAAGACTGAAGCTTTCTTT.

CDR3 loop: CASSLGQGGQPQHF. The CDR3 coding sequence is TGCGCCAGCAGCTTGGGGCAGGGGGGACAGCCCCAGCATTTT. This chain uses TRBV5-1 with TRBJ1-5, with 7 bases lining up with TRBD1. This CDR3 spans 14 amino acids. Germline V gene lookup returns CDR1 SGHRS and CDR2 YFSETQ. Trimming took 0 bases from V and 7 from J; bases not matched to a gene: 4.

V gene TRBV27 combines with J gene TRBJ2-2; TRBD2 aligns across 14 bases. The V and J ends lost 4 bases and 0 bases, in that order; junction bases with no gene match: 13. CDR1 and CDR2 from the germline V gene are MNHEY and SMNVEV (reference sequence). This CDR3 spans 21 amino acids. The CDR3 loop reads CASSSIFRTSGRMPNTGELFF. CDR3 DNA sequence: TGTGCCAGCAGTTCGATCTTCCGGACTAGCGGGAGGATGCCGAACACCGGGGAGCTGTTTTTT.

The V call is TRBV15, the J call TRBJ2-2; 11 bases match TRBD1. The CDR3 totals 16 residues. Germline CDR1 LNHNV, CDR2 YYDKDF (reference sequence). V shed 3 bases, J shed 5 bases, and the junction held 5 bases outside the gene matches. CDR3 coding DNA: TGTGCCACCAGCAGGGACAGGGGGCGTTTTACCGGGGAGCTGTTTTTT. It specifies CATSRDRGRFTGELFF.

This clone was found a few times. The CDR3 DNA sequence: TGTGCCAGCACCCCCGGTAGCCGGTATTCACCCCTCCACTTT. It translates to CASTPGSRYSPLHF. The gene calls are TRBV2 and TRBJ1-6; D is undetermined. CDR1 and CDR2 (germline): SNHLY, FYNNEI. Trimming cost V 7 bases and J 8 bases, with 15 bases left between them. The CDR3 length is 14 residues.

The chain employs TRBV4-1 and TRBJ2-1, with 7 nucleotides matching TRBD1. There are 16 residues in the CDR3. The germline V gene encodes CDR1 MGHRA and CDR2 YSYEKL. Trimming cost V 0 bases and J 7 bases; bases outside gene matches: 9. CDR3 DNA: TGCGCCAGCAGCCAAGAGTTCAACAGGGGTAGGAATGAGCAGTTCTTC. It encodes CASSQEFNRGRNEQFF.

This clone was recorded only once. V and J are TRBV10-2 and TRBJ2-7; the D is unclear. Germline lookup yields CDR1 WSHSY and CDR2 SAAADI. This CDR3 spans 11 amino acids. V was clipped by 5 bases and J by 3 bases, with 5 bases between them. CDR3 sequence reads: CASSQNYEQYF. In DNA, the CDR3 is TGCGCCAGCAGTCAAAACTACGAGCAGTACTTC.

This clone turned up a few times. CDR3 sequence (DNA): TGCGCCAGCAGCGCGAGCGGGATACTGGGCAATGAGCAGTTCTTC. Protein sequence: CASSASGILGNEQFF. V gene TRBV10-1 combines with J gene TRBJ2-1; 7 bases match TRBD2. Germline V gene data show CDR1 as WNHNN and CDR2 as SYGVQD (reference sequence). CDR3 size: 15 residues. The ends lost 6 bases at V and 6 bases at J; junction bases unmatched: 11.

V usage is TRBV5-6 and J usage is TRBJ1-5; the match to TRBD1 covers 7 bases. Germline-derived CDR1 and CDR2 are SGHDT and YYEEEE. The CDR3 runs 14 residues. V lost 3 bases and J lost 11; bases outside the gene matches: 11. The CDR3 DNA reads TGTGCCAGCAGCTCGGGGCGGGACAGTCGGACCCAGCATTTT. As protein: CASSSGRDSRTQHF.

This chain uses TRBV6-1 with TRBJ1-1, with TRBD1 matching over 9 bases. Trimming at V came to 1 base and at J to 1 base, leaving 1 base not matched to a gene. The CDR3 length is 15 residues. Germline CDR1 reads MNHNS; CDR2 reads SASEGT. This CDR3 reads CASSEETGGNTEAFF. CDR3 DNA sequence: TGTGCCAGCAGTGAAGAGACAGGGGGGAACACTGAAGCTTTCTTT.